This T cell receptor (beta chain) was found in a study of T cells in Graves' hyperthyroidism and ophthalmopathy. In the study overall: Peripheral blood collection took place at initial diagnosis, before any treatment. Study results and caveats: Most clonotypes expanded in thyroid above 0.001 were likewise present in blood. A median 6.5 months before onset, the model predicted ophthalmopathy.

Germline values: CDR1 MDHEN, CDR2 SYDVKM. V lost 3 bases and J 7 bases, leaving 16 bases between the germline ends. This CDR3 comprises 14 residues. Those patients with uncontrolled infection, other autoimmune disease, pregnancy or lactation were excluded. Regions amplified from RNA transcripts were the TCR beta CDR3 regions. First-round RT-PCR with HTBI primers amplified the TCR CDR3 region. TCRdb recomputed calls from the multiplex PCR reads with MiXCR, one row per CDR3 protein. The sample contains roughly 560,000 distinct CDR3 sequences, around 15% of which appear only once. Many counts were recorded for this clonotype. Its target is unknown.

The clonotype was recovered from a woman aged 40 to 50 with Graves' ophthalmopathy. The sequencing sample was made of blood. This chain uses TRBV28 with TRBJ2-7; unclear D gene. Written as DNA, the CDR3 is TGTGCCAGCAGTTTTAATCGGCAGCTGGGAGAGCAGTACTTC. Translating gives CASSFNRQLGEQYF.